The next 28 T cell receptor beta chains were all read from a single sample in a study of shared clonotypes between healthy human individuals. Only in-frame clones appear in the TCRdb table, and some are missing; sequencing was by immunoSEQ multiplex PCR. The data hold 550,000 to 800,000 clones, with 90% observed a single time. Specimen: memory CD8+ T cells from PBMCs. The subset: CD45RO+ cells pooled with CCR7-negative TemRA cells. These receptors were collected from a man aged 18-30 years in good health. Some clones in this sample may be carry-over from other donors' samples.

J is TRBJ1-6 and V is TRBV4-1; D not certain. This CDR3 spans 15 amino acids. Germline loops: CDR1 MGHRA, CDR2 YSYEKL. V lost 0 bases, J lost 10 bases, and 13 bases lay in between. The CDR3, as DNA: TGCGCCAGCAGCCAAGATAGGTTTGTAGGGTCACCCCTCCACTTT. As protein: CASSQDRFVGSPLHF.

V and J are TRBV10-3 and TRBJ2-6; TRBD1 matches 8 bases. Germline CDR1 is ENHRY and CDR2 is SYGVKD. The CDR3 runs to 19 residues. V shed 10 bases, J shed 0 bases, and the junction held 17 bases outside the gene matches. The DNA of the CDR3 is TGTGCCACCCACAGGGGGTTTTTTTCGTATGGCTCTGGGGCCAACGTCCTGACTTTC. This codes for CATHRGFFSYGSGANVLTF.

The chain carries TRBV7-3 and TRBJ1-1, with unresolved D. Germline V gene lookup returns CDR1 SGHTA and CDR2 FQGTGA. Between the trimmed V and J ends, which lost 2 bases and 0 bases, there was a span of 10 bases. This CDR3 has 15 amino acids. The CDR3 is CASSLLRQMNTEAFF. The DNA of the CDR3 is TGTGCCAGCAGCTTATTGCGACAAATGAACACTGAAGCTTTCTTT.

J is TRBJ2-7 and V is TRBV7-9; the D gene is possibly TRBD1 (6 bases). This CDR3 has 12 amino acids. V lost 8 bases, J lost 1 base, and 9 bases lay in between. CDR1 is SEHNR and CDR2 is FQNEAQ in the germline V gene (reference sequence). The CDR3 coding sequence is TGTGCCAGCTCCGACAGGTCCTACGAGCAGTACTTC. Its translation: CASSDRSYEQYF.

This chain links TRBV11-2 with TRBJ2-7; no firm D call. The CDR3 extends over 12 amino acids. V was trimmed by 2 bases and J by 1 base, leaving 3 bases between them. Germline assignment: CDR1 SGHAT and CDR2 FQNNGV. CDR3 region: CASSLYSYEQYF. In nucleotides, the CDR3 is TGTGCCAGCAGCTTATATTCCTACGAGCAGTACTTC. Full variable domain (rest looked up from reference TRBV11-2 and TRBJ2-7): EAGVAQSPRYKIIEKRQSVAFWCNPISGHATLYWYQQILGQGPKLLIQFQNNGVVDDSQLPKDRFSAERLKGVDSTLKIQPAKLEDSAVYLCASSLYSYEQYFGPGTRLTVT.

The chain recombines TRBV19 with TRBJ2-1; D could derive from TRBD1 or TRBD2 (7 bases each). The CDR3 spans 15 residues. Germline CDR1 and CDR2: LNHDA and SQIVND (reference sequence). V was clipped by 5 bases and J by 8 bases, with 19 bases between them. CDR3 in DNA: TGTGCCAGTAGTGTCGCAGGGGGGGTTGTCGATGAGCAGTTCTTC. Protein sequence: CASSVAGGVVDEQFF.

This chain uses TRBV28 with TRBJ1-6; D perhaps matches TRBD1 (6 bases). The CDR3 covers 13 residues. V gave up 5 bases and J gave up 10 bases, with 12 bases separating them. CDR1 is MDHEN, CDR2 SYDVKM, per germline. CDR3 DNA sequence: TGTGCCAGCAGTGAAACAGGGTGGTCACCCCTCCACTTT. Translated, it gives CASSETGWSPLHF.

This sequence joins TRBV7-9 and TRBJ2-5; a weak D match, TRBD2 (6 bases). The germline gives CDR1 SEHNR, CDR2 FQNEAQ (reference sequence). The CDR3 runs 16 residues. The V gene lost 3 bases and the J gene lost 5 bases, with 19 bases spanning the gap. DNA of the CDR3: TGTGCCAGCAGCTTTGGGGTGAGCCCCCGGGGGGAGACCCAGTACTTC. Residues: CASSFGVSPRGETQYF. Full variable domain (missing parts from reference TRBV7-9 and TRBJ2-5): DTGVSQNPRHKITKRGQNVTFRCDPISEHNRLYWYRQTLGQGPEFLTYFQNEAQLEKSRLLSDRFSAERPKGSFSTLEIQRTEQGDSAMYLCASSFGVSPRGETQYFGPGTRLLVL.

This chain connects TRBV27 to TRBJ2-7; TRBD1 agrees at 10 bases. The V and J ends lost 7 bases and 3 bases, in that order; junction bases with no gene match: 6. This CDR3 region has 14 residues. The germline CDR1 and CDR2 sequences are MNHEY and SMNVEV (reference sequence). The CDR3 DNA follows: TGTGCCAGCAACCCCGGGACAGGGGTCTACGAGCAGTACTTC. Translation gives CASNPGTGVYEQYF.

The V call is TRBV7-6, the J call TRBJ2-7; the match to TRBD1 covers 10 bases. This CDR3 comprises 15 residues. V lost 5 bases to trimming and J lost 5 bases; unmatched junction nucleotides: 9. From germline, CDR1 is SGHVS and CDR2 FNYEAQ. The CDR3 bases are TGTGCCAGCAGCCCATTACGACAGGGGGCGAACGAGCAGTACTTC. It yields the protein CASSPLRQGANEQYF. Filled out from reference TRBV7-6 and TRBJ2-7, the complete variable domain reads GAGVSQSPRYKVTKRGQDVALRCDPISGHVSLYWYRQALGQGPEFLTYFNYEAQQDKSGLPNDRFSAERPEGSISTLTIQRTEQRDSAMYRCASSPLRQGANEQYFGPGTRLTVT.

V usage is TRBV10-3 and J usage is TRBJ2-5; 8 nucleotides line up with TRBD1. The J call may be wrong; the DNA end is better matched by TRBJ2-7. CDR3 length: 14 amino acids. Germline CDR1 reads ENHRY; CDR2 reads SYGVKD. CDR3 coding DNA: TGTGCCATCAGGGCAGGGGGCGATGGGTACGAGCAGTACTTC. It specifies CAIRAGGDGYEQYF.

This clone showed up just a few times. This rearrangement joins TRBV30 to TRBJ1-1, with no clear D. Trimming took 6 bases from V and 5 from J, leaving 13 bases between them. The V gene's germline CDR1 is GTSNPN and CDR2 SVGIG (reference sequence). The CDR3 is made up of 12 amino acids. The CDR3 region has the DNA TGTGCCTGTCCCGGCCCGGGGACTGAAGCTTTCTTT. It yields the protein CACPGPGTEAFF.

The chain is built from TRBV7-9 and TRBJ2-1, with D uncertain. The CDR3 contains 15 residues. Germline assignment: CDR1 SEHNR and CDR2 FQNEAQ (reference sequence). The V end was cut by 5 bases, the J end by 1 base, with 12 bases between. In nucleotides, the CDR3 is TGTGCCAGCAGCCCAACCGGGCAGTCCTACAATGAGCAGTTCTTC. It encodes CASSPTGQSYNEQFF.

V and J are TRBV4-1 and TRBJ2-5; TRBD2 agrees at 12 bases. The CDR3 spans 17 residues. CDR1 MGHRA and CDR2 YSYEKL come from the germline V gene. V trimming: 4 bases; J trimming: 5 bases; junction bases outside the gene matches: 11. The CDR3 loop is CASSPSRTSGTRETQYF. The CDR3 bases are TGCGCCAGCAGCCCCAGCAGGACTAGCGGGACGCGGGAGACCCAGTACTTC.

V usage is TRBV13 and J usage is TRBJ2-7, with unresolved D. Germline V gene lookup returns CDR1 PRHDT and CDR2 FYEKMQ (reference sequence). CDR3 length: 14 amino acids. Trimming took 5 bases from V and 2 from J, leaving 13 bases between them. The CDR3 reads CASSAMSTPYEQYF. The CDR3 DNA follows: TGTGCCAGCAGCGCGATGAGTACCCCCTACGAGCAGTACTTC.

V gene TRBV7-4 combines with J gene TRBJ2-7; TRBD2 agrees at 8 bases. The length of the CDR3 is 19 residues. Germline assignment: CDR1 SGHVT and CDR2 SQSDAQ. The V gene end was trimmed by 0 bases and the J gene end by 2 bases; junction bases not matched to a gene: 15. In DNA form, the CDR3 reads TGTGCCAGCAGCTTAGCGCTTCAGGCCGGGACTAGGGATCCCTACGAGCAGTACTTC. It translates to CASSLALQAGTRDPYEQYF. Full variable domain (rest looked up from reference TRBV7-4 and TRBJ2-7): GAGVSQSPRYKVAKRGRDVALRCDSISGHVTLYWYRQTLGQGSEVLTYSQSDAQRDKSGRPSGRFSAERPERSVSTLKIQRTEQGDSAVYLCASSLALQAGTRDPYEQYFGPGTRLTVT.

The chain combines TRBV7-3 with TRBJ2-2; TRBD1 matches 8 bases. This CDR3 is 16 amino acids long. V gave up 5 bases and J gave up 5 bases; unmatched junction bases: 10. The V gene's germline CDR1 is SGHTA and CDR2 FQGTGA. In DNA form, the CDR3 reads TGTGCCAGCAGCGAACAAGGACAGGGCGGGACCGGGGAGCTGTTTTTT. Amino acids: CASSEQGQGGTGELFF.

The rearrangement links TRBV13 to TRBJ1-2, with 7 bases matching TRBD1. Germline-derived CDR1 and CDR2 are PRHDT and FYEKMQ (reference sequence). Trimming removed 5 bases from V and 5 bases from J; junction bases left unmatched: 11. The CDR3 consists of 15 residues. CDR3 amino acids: CASSPKTSGGYGYTF. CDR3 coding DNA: TGTGCCAGCAGCCCGAAGACATCAGGGGGGTATGGCTACACCTTC.

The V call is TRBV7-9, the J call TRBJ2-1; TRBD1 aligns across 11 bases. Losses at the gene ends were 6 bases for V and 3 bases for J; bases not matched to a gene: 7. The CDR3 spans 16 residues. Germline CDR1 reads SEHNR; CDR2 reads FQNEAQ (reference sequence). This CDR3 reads CASRRRDRGNYNEQFF. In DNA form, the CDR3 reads TGTGCCAGCAGACGTAGGGACAGGGGGAACTACAATGAGCAGTTCTTC.

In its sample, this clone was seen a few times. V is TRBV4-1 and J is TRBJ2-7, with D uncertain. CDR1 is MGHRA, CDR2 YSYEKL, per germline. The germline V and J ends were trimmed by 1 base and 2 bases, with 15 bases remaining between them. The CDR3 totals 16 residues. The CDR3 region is CASSQVPFATPYEQYF. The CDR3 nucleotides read TGCGCCAGCAGCCAAGTTCCCTTCGCCACTCCCTACGAGCAGTACTTC.

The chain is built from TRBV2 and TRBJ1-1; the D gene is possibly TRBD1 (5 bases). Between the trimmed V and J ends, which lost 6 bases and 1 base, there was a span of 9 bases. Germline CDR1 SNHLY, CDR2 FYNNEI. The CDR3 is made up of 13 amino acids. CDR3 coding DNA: TGTGCCAGCAGGAGGGACGCGAACACTGAAGCTTTCTTT. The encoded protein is CASRRDANTEAFF.

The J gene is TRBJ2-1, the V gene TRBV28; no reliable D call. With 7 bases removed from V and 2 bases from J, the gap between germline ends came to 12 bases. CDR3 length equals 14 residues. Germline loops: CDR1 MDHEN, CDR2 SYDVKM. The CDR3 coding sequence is TGTGCCAGCACTAGTTTGCCTACCTACAATGAGCAGTTCTTC. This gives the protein CASTSLPTYNEQFF.

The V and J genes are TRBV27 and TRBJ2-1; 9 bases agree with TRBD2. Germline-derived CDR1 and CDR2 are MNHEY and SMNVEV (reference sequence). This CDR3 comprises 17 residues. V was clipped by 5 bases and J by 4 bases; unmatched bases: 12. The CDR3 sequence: CASSPSPASGMYNEQFF. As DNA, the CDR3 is TGTGCCAGCAGTCCTTCCCCGGCTAGCGGGATGTACAATGAGCAGTTCTTC.

CDR3 bases: TGTGCCAGCAGGGTCGGTAGCGGGAACTACGAGCAGTACTTC. The encoded protein is CASRVGSGNYEQYF. This chain joins TRBV5-6 and TRBJ2-7; 8 bases fit TRBD2. Per germline, CDR1 SGHDT and CDR2 YYEEEE. Losses at the gene ends were 5 bases for V and 3 bases for J; bases not matched to a gene: 7. This CDR3 is 14 amino acids long.

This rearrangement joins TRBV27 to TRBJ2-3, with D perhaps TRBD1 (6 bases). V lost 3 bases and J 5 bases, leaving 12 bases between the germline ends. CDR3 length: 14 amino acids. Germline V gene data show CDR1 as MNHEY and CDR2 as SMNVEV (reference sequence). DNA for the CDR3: TGTGCCAGCAGTTTTGCTAGAGGGGGAGATACGCAGTATTTT. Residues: CASSFARGGDTQYF.

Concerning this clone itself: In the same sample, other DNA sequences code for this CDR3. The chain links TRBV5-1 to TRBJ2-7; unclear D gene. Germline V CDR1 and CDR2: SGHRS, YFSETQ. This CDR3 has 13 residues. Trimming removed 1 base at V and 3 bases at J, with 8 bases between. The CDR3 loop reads CASSLRSGYEQYF. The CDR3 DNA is TGCGCCAGCAGCTTGCGATCCGGCTACGAGCAGTACTTC.

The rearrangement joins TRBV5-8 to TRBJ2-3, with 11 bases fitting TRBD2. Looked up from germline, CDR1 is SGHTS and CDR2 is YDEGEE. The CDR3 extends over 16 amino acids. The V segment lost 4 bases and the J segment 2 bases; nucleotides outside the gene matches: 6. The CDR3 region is CASSPGTSGTTDTQYF. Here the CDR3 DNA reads TGTGCCAGCAGCCCCGGGACTAGCGGAACCACAGATACGCAGTATTTT.

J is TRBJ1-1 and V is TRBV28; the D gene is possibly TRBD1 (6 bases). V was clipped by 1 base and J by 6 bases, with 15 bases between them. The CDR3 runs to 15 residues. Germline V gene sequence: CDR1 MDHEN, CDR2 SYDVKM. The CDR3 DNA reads TGTGCCAGCAGTTTATTCAAGGGGGGTCGGTCTGAAGCTTTCTTT. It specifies CASSLFKGGRSEAFF.